What follows are 26 T cell receptor beta chains derived from one specimen sequenced in a study of preoperative IRX-2 immunotherapy in early breast cancer. Documented treatment: preoperative locoregional IRX-2 cytokine immunotherapy. Only in-frame clones appear in the TCRdb table, and some are missing; sequencing was by immunoSEQ multiplex PCR. The sample shows about 67,000 clones, around 94% of them seen only once. This sample was gathered from a patient treated with IRX-2 immunotherapy. These receptor sequences come from a human donor with breast cancer.

The V gene is TRBV2, the J gene TRBJ2-2; 7 bases are a match to TRBD1. Germline CDR1 reads SNHLY; CDR2 reads FYNNEI. CDR3 length: 13 amino acids. V shed 7 bases, J shed 5 bases, and the junction held 4 bases outside the gene matches. The CDR3 loop is CASKATGTGELFF. CDR3 nucleotide sequence: TGTGCCAGCAAAGCGACAGGGACCGGGGAGCTGTTTTTT. Based on the CDR3 plus reference TRBV2 and TRBJ2-2, the full variable domain is EPEVTQTPSHQVTQMGQEVILRCVPISNHLYFYWYRQILGQKVEFLVSFYNNEISEKSEIFDDQFSVERPDGSNFTLKIRSTKLEDSAMYFCASKATGTGELFFGEGSRLTVL.

This clone was detected once. The rearrangement joins TRBV11-2 to TRBJ2-4, with D uncertain. Germline V gene data show CDR1 as SGHAT and CDR2 as FQNNGV. There are 13 residues in the CDR3. V was shortened by 7 bases and J by 4 bases, with 11 bases between the two germline ends. CDR3 sequence (DNA): TGTGCCAGCACCGAGAATCCTAAAAACATTCAGTACTTC. Protein product: CASTENPKNIQYF.

The chain uses TRBV5-4 and TRBJ2-7; maybe TRBD1 (5 bases). The CDR3 covers 14 residues. Looked up from germline, CDR1 is SGHNT and CDR2 is YYREEE (reference sequence). The germline V and J ends were trimmed by 0 bases and 5 bases, with 12 bases remaining between them. For the CDR3, the DNA is TGTGCCAGCAGCTTGGGACAGTGGGCGAACGAGCAGTACTTC. Its protein product is CASSLGQWANEQYF. The full variable domain, with the rest looked up from reference TRBV5-4 and TRBJ2-7, is ETGVTQSPTHLIKTRGQQVTLRCSSQSGHNTVSWYQQALGQGPQFIFQYYREEENGRGNFPPRFSGLQFPNYSSELNVNALELDDSALYLCASSLGQWANEQYFGPGTRLTVT.

This clone showed up just once. The rearrangement links TRBV11-1 to TRBJ2-7, with 9 bases identical to TRBD1. The CDR3 extends over 15 amino acids. Germline V gene data show CDR1 as SGHAT and CDR2 as FQDESV (reference sequence). The trim removed 2 bases at V and 1 base at J, leaving 3 bases unmatched. This CDR3 is CASSLPGQGSYEQYF. As DNA, the CDR3 is TGTGCCAGCAGCTTACCGGGACAGGGATCCTACGAGCAGTACTTC.

The CDR3 bases are TGTGCCAGCAGTTTAGGGGGACGGGAGACCCAGTACTTC. As protein: CASSLGGRETQYF. The genes are TRBV28 and TRBJ2-5, with D possibly being TRBD1 or TRBD2 (5 bases each). From germline, CDR1 is MDHEN and CDR2 SYDVKM. The CDR3 loop spans 13 amino acids. The V gene lost 2 bases and the J gene lost 5 bases, with 9 bases spanning the gap.

The CDR3 protein is CASNRGRGNEKLFF. The CDR3 DNA follows: TGTGCCAGCAACAGGGGAAGAGGGAATGAAAAACTGTTTTTT. This chain joins TRBV9 and TRBJ1-4, with TRBD1 matching over 7 bases. With V trimmed by 6 bases and J by 5 bases, 7 bases remained unmatched. Germline CDR1 reads SGDLS; CDR2 reads YYNGEE. The CDR3 runs to 14 residues.

J is TRBJ2-5 and V is TRBV9; possible D gene TRBD2, 7 bases. V was clipped by 1 base and J by 5 bases, with 18 bases between them. From germline, CDR1 is SGDLS and CDR2 YYNGEE. This CDR3 is 16 amino acids long. The CDR3 region has the DNA TGTGCCAGCAGCGTAACCCCGGGGGGCGGGGGTGAGACCCAGTACTTC. It codes for CASSVTPGGGGETQYF.

V and J are TRBV5-1 and TRBJ2-5; 13 bases align to TRBD2. The V and J ends lost 4 bases and 1 base, in that order; junction bases with no gene match: 4. The germline V gene encodes CDR1 SGHRS and CDR2 YFSETQ. CDR3 size: 16 residues. The CDR3 loop is CASSQTSGGFQETQYF. The CDR3, as DNA: TGCGCCAGCAGCCAGACTAGCGGGGGGTTCCAAGAGACCCAGTACTTC.

V and J are TRBV4-2 and TRBJ2-3; D unclear. Per the germline V gene, CDR1 is LGHNA and CDR2 is YNFKEQ. This CDR3 spans 16 amino acids. Deletions cut 5 bases from V and 0 bases from J, with 15 bases between. CDR3 DNA: TGTGCCAGCAGCGAAAGACCTCTCCCTAGCACAGATACGCAGTATTTT. Amino acids: CASSERPLPSTDTQYF.

The chain uses TRBV6-8 and TRBJ2-7; no clear D gene. CDR1 MNHGY and CDR2 SAAAGT come from the germline V gene. The CDR3 runs to 14 residues. Trimming pared 7 bases from V and 2 bases from J, leaving 15 bases between. CDR3 amino acids: CASIGSVLTYEQYF. The CDR3 nucleotides are TGTGCCAGCATTGGGTCAGTCTTAACCTACGAGCAGTACTTC.

The chain employs TRBV6-5 and TRBJ2-3; D is possibly TRBD2 (7 bases). V was cut by 10 bases and J by 4 bases, with 21 bases left in between. The CDR3 contains 15 residues. Looked up from germline, CDR1 is MNHEY and CDR2 is SVGAGI. CDR3 residues: CATSREGRGSDTQYF. CDR3 DNA sequence: TGTGCCACTTCCAGGGAGGGGAGGGGGTCAGATACGCAGTATTTT.

The chain carries TRBV7-9 and TRBJ2-7, with 8 bases fitting TRBD1. J lost 3 bases, V lost 6 bases, and 10 bases had no gene match. The length of the CDR3 is 15 residues. Germline V gives CDR1 SEHNR, CDR2 FQNEAQ (reference sequence). CDR3 DNA sequence: TGTGCCAGCAGTTCTCCGGGGACAGGCTTCTACGAGCAGTACTTC. Its protein product is CASSSPGTGFYEQYF.

The chain combines TRBV9 with TRBJ1-1; D is unclear. CDR1 is SGDLS and CDR2 is YYNGEE in the germline V gene. Trimming stripped 2 bases from V and 2 bases from J, with 7 bases between. The CDR3 runs 13 residues. CDR3 sequence (DNA): TGTGCCAGCAGCGTGACGGGAAACACTGAAGCTTTCTTT. Its translation: CASSVTGNTEAFF.

With respect to this clone: This CDR3 fails to terminate in the conserved phenylalanine or tryptophan, so it likely reflects a read error. The rearrangement uses TRBV6-5 and TRBJ2-7; 7 bases are shared with TRBD1. This CDR3 has 14 residues. Trimming at V came to 7 bases and at J to 0 bases, leaving 6 bases not matched to a gene. The germline V gene encodes CDR1 MNHEY and CDR2 SVGAGI. CDR3 bases: TGTGCCAGCACGACAGGGAAGTCCTCCTACGAGCAGTACCTC. Its translation: CASTTGKSSYEQYL.

This rearrangement joins TRBV15 to TRBJ2-7; no firm D call. The CDR3 sequence is 17 residues long. The V end lost 0 bases, the J end lost 0 bases, and 15 bases lay between the germline ends. CDR1 LNHNV and CDR2 YYDKDF come from the germline V gene (reference sequence). The CDR3 DNA follows: TGTGCCACCAGCAGAGAATTTTCAGGTCAGATCTCCTACGAGCAGTACTTC. Translating gives CATSREFSGQISYEQYF.

The J gene is TRBJ2-5, the V gene TRBV5-5; 8 bases are a match to TRBD2. Germline CDR1 reads SGHKS; CDR2 reads YYEKEE (reference sequence). The trim removed 1 base at V and 2 bases at J, leaving 1 base unmatched. The CDR3 is 14 residues long. CDR3: CASSLRGGQETQYF. CDR3 nucleotide sequence: TGTGCCAGCAGCTTGCGCGGGGGGCAAGAGACCCAGTACTTC. Full variable domain (remainder filled in from reference TRBV5-5 and TRBJ2-5): DAGVTQSPTHLIKTRGQQVTLRCSPISGHKSVSWYQQVLGQGPQFIFQYYEKEERGRGNFPDRFSARQFPNYSSELNVNALLLGDSALYLCASSLRGGQETQYFGPGTRLLVL.

V and J are TRBV28 and TRBJ2-1, with D hard to call. Germline-derived CDR1 and CDR2 are MDHEN and SYDVKM. V was trimmed by 3 bases and J by 8 bases, leaving 11 bases between them. The CDR3 covers 13 residues. In nucleotides, the CDR3 is TGTGCCAGCAGTTTCGCGGCTGGCTATGAGCAGTTCTTC. Translated: CASSFAAGYEQFF.

The CDR3, as DNA: TGTGCCAGCAGCCAAGAAGGTGGCAGGGGGGAAAAACTGTTTTTT. Its protein product is CASSQEGGRGEKLFF. The J gene is TRBJ1-4, the V gene TRBV4-2; TRBD1 matches 7 bases. There are 15 residues in the CDR3. V lost 0 bases, J lost 8 bases, and 6 bases stayed unmatched. Germline V CDR1 and CDR2: LGHNA, YNFKEQ.

The J gene is TRBJ1-2, the V gene TRBV14; D not resolved. CDR3 length: 13 residues. V lost 1 base, J lost 4 bases, and 7 bases lay in between. Looked up from germline, CDR1 is SGHDN and CDR2 is FVKESK. The CDR3 reads CASSQGRSYGYTF. The DNA for the CDR3 is TGTGCCAGCAGCCAAGGTAGAAGCTATGGCTACACCTTC.

The V call is TRBV9, the J call TRBJ1-5; no clear D gene. The CDR3 is 14 amino acids. Trimming took off 6 bases at V and 1 base at J, with 11 bases between the two ends. From germline, CDR1 is SGDLS and CDR2 YYNGEE. CDR3: CASIRLCSNQPQHF. The CDR3 DNA is TGTGCCAGCATTCGGCTGTGCAGCAATCAGCCCCAGCATTTT.

The CDR3 nucleotides read TGCGCCAGCAGCTTGACAGGGGATCAGCCCCAGCATTTT. It codes for CASSLTGDQPQHF. The chain employs TRBV5-1 and TRBJ1-5; 7 bases fit TRBD1. V dropped 1 base and J dropped 5; count of bases not matched to a gene: 0. This CDR3 has 13 residues. Germline CDR1 and CDR2: SGHRS and YFSETQ. Supplemented by reference TRBV5-1 and TRBJ1-5, the full variable domain reads KAGVTQTPRYLIKTRGQQVTLSCSPISGHRSVSWYQQTPGQGLQFLFEYFSETQRNKGNFPGRFSGRQFSNSRSEMNVSTLELGDSALYLCASSLTGDQPQHFGDGTRLSIL.

The rearrangement joins TRBV4-3 to TRBJ2-1; weak D call: TRBD1 (6 bases). The V end was cut by 0 bases, the J end by 7 bases, with 13 bases between. Germline CDR1 LGHNA, CDR2 YSLEER. The CDR3 totals 15 residues. The CDR3 coding sequence is TGCGCCAGCAGCCAAGATACAGGGTGGGTGAATGAGCAGTTCTTC. It encodes CASSQDTGWVNEQFF.

V is TRBV5-6 and J is TRBJ1-1; 8 positions agree with TRBD1. The CDR3 is 14 amino acids. J gave up 5 bases and V 2 bases, and 5 bases lay outside the gene matches. Germline CDR1 and CDR2: SGHDT and YYEEEE. CDR3: CASSFQGAGTEAFF. The CDR3 nucleotides are TGTGCCAGCAGCTTCCAGGGGGCAGGGACTGAAGCTTTCTTT.

CDR3 DNA: TGTGCCAGCAGTCCTCCGGGACTAGCGTGGTACGAGCAGTACTTC. Protein: CASSPPGLAWYEQYF. The chain has TRBV28 and TRBJ2-7, with TRBD2 matching over 10 bases. The CDR3 has 15 residues. With 5 bases clipped from V and 4 bases from J, the junction kept 8 bases outside the gene matches. The germline gives CDR1 MDHEN, CDR2 SYDVKM.

The chain couples TRBV2 to TRBJ1-4; TRBD1 agrees at 8 bases. The trim removed 2 bases at V and 6 bases at J, leaving 5 bases unmatched. CDR1 is SNHLY and CDR2 is FYNNEI in the germline V gene. The CDR3 contains 15 residues. The CDR3 DNA sequence: TGTGCCAGCAGTGAAAGGACAGGGATACATGAAAAACTGTTTTTT. Translation: CASSERTGIHEKLFF.

The rearrangement uses TRBV28 and TRBJ2-4; possibly TRBD1 for D (6 bases). CDR3 size: 14 residues. V was cut by 6 bases and J by 2 bases, with 11 bases left in between. From germline, CDR1 is MDHEN and CDR2 SYDVKM. The DNA of the CDR3 is TGTGCCAGCAGAGAAACAGGGACCAAAAACATTCAGTACTTC. It is translated as CASRETGTKNIQYF.